A selection of T cell receptor beta chains follows, all from one sample in a study of blood T cell repertoires in COVID-19. Here immunoSEQ multiplex PCR was the method, and the copy in TCRdb shows in-frame clones only, minus some. The sample includes roughly 480,000 clones, approximately 92% of them seen just once. Sequencing was performed on peripheral blood. The receptor set was obtained from a man between 18 and 35 years old with COVID-19, enrolled during active disease. Each CDR3 is given with its conserved first and last residue. Fields, in order: V gene, clone size, D gene, J gene, CDR3 DNA, CDR3 protein. A D gene is named only where the DNA matches it firmly. Only part of the rows carry a size: once, few, many, or a class if the clone is expanded.

v_gene: TRBV7-2
abundance: NA
d_gene: TRBD2
j_gene: TRBJ2-1
CDR3nt: TGTGCCAGCAACCCCTTAGCGGGCTACTCCTACAATGAGCAGTTCTTC
CDR3aa: CASNPLAGYSYNEQFF

v_gene: TRBV11-3
abundance: few
d_gene: TRBD2
j_gene: TRBJ2-1
CDR3nt: TGTGCCAGCAGCTTAGGGACTAGCGGTATGGGTGAGCAGTTCTTC
CDR3aa: CASSLGTSGMGEQFF

v_gene: TRBV7-9
abundance: NA
d_gene: NA
j_gene: TRBJ1-1
CDR3nt: TGTGCCAGCAGCTTATCTAAGAACACTGAAGCTTTCTTT
CDR3aa: CASSLSKNTEAFF

v_gene: TRBV5-1
abundance: NA
d_gene: TRBD2
j_gene: TRBJ2-7
CDR3nt: TGCGCCAGCAGACTTAAACCGGGACTAGCGGGAGGGCCAGAGGGTTCCGAGCAGTACTTC
CDR3aa: CASRLKPGLAGGPEGSEQYF

v_gene: TRBV5-3
abundance: NA
d_gene: TRBD1
j_gene: TRBJ1-2
CDR3nt: TGTGCCAGAAGTTCGAGGACAGGGACCTATGGCTACACCTTC
CDR3aa: CARSSRTGTYGYTF

v_gene: TRBV19
abundance: NA
d_gene: NA
j_gene: TRBJ2-5
CDR3nt: TGTGCCAGTAGTATTGGGCGGCGGGGCGCCGCTGAGCAGTACTTC
CDR3aa: CASSIGRRGAAEQYF

v_gene: TRBV7-9
abundance: NA
d_gene: NA
j_gene: TRBJ1-1
CDR3nt: TGTGCCAGCAGCTTACCCAGGATGAACACTGAAGCTTTCTTT
CDR3aa: CASSLPRMNTEAFF

v_gene: TRBV5-1
abundance: NA
d_gene: TRBD1
j_gene: TRBJ1-2
CDR3nt: TGCGCCAGCAGCTTGGGAGGGACAGCTGATAACTATGGCTACACCTTC
CDR3aa: CASSLGGTADNYGYTF

v_gene: TRBV5-1
abundance: NA
d_gene: NA
j_gene: TRBJ2-5
CDR3nt: TGCGCCAGCAGCTTGCAGGAGACCCAGTACTTC
CDR3aa: CASSLQETQYF

v_gene: TRBV7-8
abundance: once
d_gene: NA
j_gene: TRBJ2-5
CDR3nt: TGTGCCAGCAGTCGCTCGGGTTCTTTAGGAGAGACCCAGTACTTC
CDR3aa: CASSRSGSLGETQYF

v_gene: TRBV11-1
abundance: NA
d_gene: TRBD1
j_gene: TRBJ1-6
CDR3nt: TGTGCCAGCATCATGGACAGGGGGAGTTCACCCCTCCACTTT
CDR3aa: CASIMDRGSSPLHF

v_gene: TRBV10-2
abundance: NA
d_gene: TRBD1
j_gene: TRBJ2-4
CDR3nt: TGCGCCAGCAGTGAGGGACAGGGAGGAAACATTCAGTACTTC
CDR3aa: CASSEGQGGNIQYF

v_gene: TRBV7-2
abundance: once
d_gene: NA
j_gene: TRBJ2-6
CDR3nt: TGTGCCAGCAGCTTAGGTACAGGGACTGGGGCCAACGTCCTGACTTTC
CDR3aa: CASSLGTGTGANVLTF

v_gene: TRBV21-1
abundance: NA
d_gene: NA
j_gene: TRBJ2-3
CDR3nt: TGTGCCAGCAGCGGGCGGGGGGGGAGCACAGATACGCAGTATTTT
CDR3aa: CASSGRGGSTDTQYF

v_gene: TRBV12-3/TRBV12-4
abundance: few
d_gene: TRBD1
j_gene: TRBJ1-2
CDR3nt: TGTGCCAGCAGTCCTCAGGGGGCGGATGGCTACACCTTC
CDR3aa: CASSPQGADGYTF

v_gene: TRBV21-1
abundance: NA
d_gene: NA
j_gene: TRBJ2-7
CDR3nt: TGTGCCAGCAGCGGACGGTGGGGGCCCGGGGGGACGGCGTACGAGCAGTACTTC
CDR3aa: CASSGRWGPGGTAYEQYF

v_gene: TRBV6-5
abundance: NA
d_gene: TRBD1
j_gene: TRBJ1-6
CDR3nt: TGTGCCAGCAGTTACTCCCGGACAGGGTCAAATTCACCCCTCCACTTT
CDR3aa: CASSYSRTGSNSPLHF

v_gene: TRBV27
abundance: NA
d_gene: NA
j_gene: TRBJ1-6
CDR3nt: TGTGCCAGCAGTAATACAGGGATTGATCCTTCACCCCTCCACTTT
CDR3aa: CASSNTGIDPSPLHF

v_gene: TRBV10-1
abundance: NA
d_gene: TRBD2
j_gene: TRBJ2-3
CDR3nt: TGCGCCAGCAGTCCGAGCGGGAGGTTAACAGATACGCAGTATTTT
CDR3aa: CASSPSGRLTDTQYF

v_gene: TRBV14
abundance: NA
d_gene: NA
j_gene: TRBJ2-3
CDR3nt: TGTGCCAGCAGCCGCCTGATAGTCGGGAAAGATACGCAGTATTTT
CDR3aa: CASSRLIVGKDTQYF

v_gene: TRBV29-1
abundance: once
d_gene: NA
j_gene: TRBJ2-5
CDR3nt: TGCAGCGTTGACCTCAATTCGGGGAGAGAGACCCAGTACTTC
CDR3aa: CSVDLNSGRETQYF

v_gene: TRBV6-4
abundance: NA
d_gene: NA
j_gene: TRBJ1-5
CDR3nt: TGTGCCAGCAGTGATTCGGGGGGTAATCAGCCCCAGCATTTT
CDR3aa: CASSDSGGNQPQHF

v_gene: TRBV30
abundance: few
d_gene: NA
j_gene: TRBJ2-7
CDR3nt: TGTGCCTGGAGCAGGGACTCCTACGAGCAGTACTTC
CDR3aa: CAWSRDSYEQYF

v_gene: TRBV3-1/TRBV3-2
abundance: NA
d_gene: TRBD2
j_gene: TRBJ2-3
CDR3nt: TGTGCCAGCAGCGAAGAGACTAGCGGAAAAGATACGCAGTATTTT
CDR3aa: CASSEETSGKDTQYF

v_gene: TRBV7-2
abundance: few
d_gene: NA
j_gene: TRBJ1-3
CDR3nt: TGTGCCAGCAGCTCAGGACAGTCGCGAAACACCATATATTTT
CDR3aa: CASSSGQSRNTIYF

v_gene: TRBV10-3
abundance: NA
d_gene: NA
j_gene: TRBJ1-2
CDR3nt: TGTGCCATCAGGGAGACAGATAACTATGGCTACACCTTC
CDR3aa: CAIRETDNYGYTF

v_gene: TRBV7-8
abundance: NA
d_gene: TRBD2
j_gene: TRBJ2-2
CDR3nt: TGTGCCAGCACCCCTGCGGGAGGGTACACCGGGGAGCTGTTTTTT
CDR3aa: CASTPAGGYTGELFF

v_gene: TRBV19
abundance: NA
d_gene: TRBD2
j_gene: TRBJ2-3
CDR3nt: TGTGCCAGTAGTCCCGGACTAGCGGGATACACAGATACGCAGTATTTT
CDR3aa: CASSPGLAGYTDTQYF

v_gene: TRBV15
abundance: NA
d_gene: TRBD1
j_gene: TRBJ2-2
CDR3nt: TGTGCCACCAGGCGACAGGGGGCCCTCACCGGGGAGCTGTTTTTT
CDR3aa: CATRRQGALTGELFF

v_gene: TRBV5-1
abundance: few
d_gene: NA
j_gene: TRBJ2-2
CDR3nt: TGCGCCAGCAGCTTGGACGGGAGTCCCACCGGGGAGCTGTTTTTT
CDR3aa: CASSLDGSPTGELFF

v_gene: TRBV7-9
abundance: once
d_gene: TRBD2
j_gene: TRBJ2-1
CDR3nt: TGTGCCATCCGGTACCGGGGGGGTGAGCAGTTCTTC
CDR3aa: CAIRYRGGEQFF

v_gene: TRBV6-6
abundance: NA
d_gene: NA
j_gene: TRBJ1-5
CDR3nt: TGTGCCAGCAGTTCCAGACGAGGAGGCAGCAATCAGCCCCAGCATTTT
CDR3aa: CASSSRRGGSNQPQHF

v_gene: TRBV30
abundance: few
d_gene: NA
j_gene: TRBJ1-3
CDR3nt: TGTGCCTGGAGTGGGACAGTCTCTGGAAACACCATATATTTT
CDR3aa: CAWSGTVSGNTIYF

v_gene: TRBV6-5
abundance: NA
d_gene: TRBD1
j_gene: TRBJ1-1
CDR3nt: TGTGCCAGCAGTTGGGGACAGGGGGCAAGGGCTTTCTTT
CDR3aa: CASSWGQGARAFF

v_gene: TRBV6-1
abundance: NA
d_gene: TRBD1
j_gene: TRBJ1-6
CDR3nt: TGTGCCAGCAGTGAAGCCACAGGGGCCTATAATTCACCCCTCCACTTT
CDR3aa: CASSEATGAYNSPLHF

v_gene: TRBV19
abundance: NA
d_gene: TRBD1
j_gene: TRBJ2-7
CDR3nt: TGTGCCAGTAGTAGGGACAGTTACGAGCAGTACTTC
CDR3aa: CASSRDSYEQYF

v_gene: TRBV7-9
abundance: NA
d_gene: TRBD1
j_gene: TRBJ1-5
CDR3nt: TGTGCCAGCAGCTTGACAGGGAGCAATCAGCCCCAGCATTTT
CDR3aa: CASSLTGSNQPQHF

v_gene: TRBV2
abundance: NA
d_gene: NA
j_gene: TRBJ2-7
CDR3nt: TGTGCCAGCAGTGAGTTTGCAGCCTACGAGCAGTACTTC
CDR3aa: CASSEFAAYEQYF

v_gene: TRBV2
abundance: NA
d_gene: NA
j_gene: TRBJ2-7
CDR3nt: TGTGCCAGCAGTGAAAGGTCAGGGGCCTACGAGCAGTACTTC
CDR3aa: CASSERSGAYEQYF

v_gene: TRBV29-1
abundance: once
d_gene: NA
j_gene: TRBJ2-3
CDR3nt: TGCAGCGTCTTGCTAATATTTACAGATACGCAGTATTTT
CDR3aa: CSVLLIFTDTQYF

v_gene: TRBV2
abundance: NA
d_gene: TRBD2
j_gene: TRBJ2-5
CDR3nt: TGTGCCAGTGAACTAGCGGGAGTGGGGGAGACCCAGTACTTC
CDR3aa: CASELAGVGETQYF

v_gene: TRBV2
abundance: NA
d_gene: NA
j_gene: TRBJ1-5
CDR3nt: TGTGCCAGCAGTGGCTCGGAGGGGAATCAGCCCCAGCATTTT
CDR3aa: CASSGSEGNQPQHF

v_gene: TRBV19
abundance: NA
d_gene: TRBD2
j_gene: TRBJ2-1
CDR3nt: TGTGCCAGTAGCCCTGATACCGGACTAGCGGGAACGCGGTTCTTC
CDR3aa: CASSPDTGLAGTRFF